This T cell receptor (beta chain) was retrieved from a study of blood T cell repertoires in COVID-19. The wider study: Acute and convalescent COVID-19 samples came from the United States, Italy and Spain.

The germline CDR1 and CDR2 sequences are SGHTA and FQGNSA. The CDR3 runs 13 residues. The germline V and J ends were trimmed by 4 bases and 1 base, with 5 bases remaining between them. Comment on this clone: Other DNA sequences from this sample encode an identical CDR3 as well.

Clinical history as reported by participants underpinned cohort assignment. Clones were sequenced by immunoSEQ multiplex PCR, and TCRdb holds only the in-frame ones, with some missing. This sample yields roughly 250,000 clones, of which about 85% are seen a single time; around 6% belongs to the top ten. Sequencing used PBMCs or T cells enriched from blood (not recorded which). The rearrangement links TRBV7-2 to TRBJ1-5; no definite D call. This clonotype was obtained from a woman in her thirties with acute COVID-19. The CDR3 nucleotides read TGTGCCAGCAGCTCACAGAGCAATCAGCCCCAGCATTTT. Its translation: CASSSQSNQPQHF. The full variable domain, rest sourced from reference TRBV7-2 and TRBJ1-5, is GAGVSQSPSNKVTEKGKDVELRCDPISGHTALYWYRQSLGQGLEFLIYFQGNSAPDKSGLPSDRFSAERTGGSVSTLTIQRTQQEDSAVYLCASSSQSNQPQHFGDGTRLSIL.